This T cell receptor beta chain was recorded in a study of lymphopenia after photon versus proton radiotherapy. General study findings and limits: Oligoclonal CD8+ Temra expansion after nadir drove photon patients' diversity drop. Relative stability marked proton patients; photon patients lost diversity and naive cells.

Measured with immunoSEQ multiplex PCR; TCRdb has only the in-frame clones, and not every one. The sample holds roughly 45,000 clones, roughly 85% seen once. Germline CDR1 MNHNS, CDR2 SASEGT. V lost 1 base, J lost 11 bases, and 12 bases lay in between. There are 14 residues in the CDR3. This clone has just a few counts. Its target is unknown. Source: peripheral blood, taken from a patient treated with photon-based radiotherapy. The chain employs TRBV6-1 and TRBJ1-6; D ambiguous. The receptor's source is a man aged 40-49 years with gastric cancer. The CDR3 reads CASSEVGGLAPLHF. The CDR3 coding sequence is TGTGCCAGCAGTGAAGTAGGTGGGCTTGCACCCCTCCACTTT.